The 23 T cell receptor beta chains below come from one sample, sequenced in a study of blood T cell repertoires in COVID-19. Produced via immunoSEQ multiplex PCR; TCRdb's table is partial and in-frame only. Of hundreds of thousands of clones in the sample, 80% to 90% were seen once. Sequences were obtained from peripheral blood. These receptors were taken from a woman between 50 and 59 years old with acute or convalescent COVID-19.

V usage is TRBV5-6 and J usage is TRBJ1-2; 8 nucleotides agree with TRBD1. Looked up from germline, CDR1 is SGHDT and CDR2 is YYEEEE. This CDR3 is built from 17 residues. V dropped 2 bases and J dropped 0; count of bases not matched to a gene: 9. The CDR3 sequence: CASSLPQGALANYGYTF. The CDR3 nucleotides are TGTGCCAGCAGCTTACCCCAGGGGGCCCTAGCTAACTATGGCTACACCTTC.

On this clone: Other nucleotide sequences from this sample produce the same CDR3. The CDR3 bases are TGTGCCAGCGGAGGGGAGACCCAGTACTTC. This translates into CASGGETQYF. V is TRBV3-1 (or the pseudogene TRBV3-2) and J is TRBJ2-5; D might be TRBD2 (6 bases). Looked up from germline, CDR1 is LGHDT and CDR2 is YNNKEL (reference sequence). Trimming removed 8 bases from V and 5 bases from J, with 6 bases in between. This CDR3 has 10 amino acids.

This clone has a single count. V is TRBV4-2 and J is TRBJ2-6; no reliable D call. The germline V gene has CDR1 LGHNA and CDR2 YNFKEQ. V lost 1 base and J lost 0, with 7 bases in between. The CDR3 consists of 16 residues. The CDR3 spells CASSQADTSGANVLTF. CDR3 nucleotides: TGTGCCAGCAGCCAAGCTGACACCTCTGGGGCCAACGTCCTGACTTTC.

The table lists this clone with a few counts. V and J are TRBV7-2 and TRBJ2-1; TRBD2 matches at 13 bases. The CDR3 consists of 14 residues. After removal of 5 bases from V and 7 bases from J, the junction contained 2 bases not matched to a gene. Germline CDR1 and CDR2: SGHTA and FQGNSA. CDR3 DNA: TGTGCCAGCAGCACGGGACTAGCGGGAAATGAGCAGTTCTTC. As protein: CASSTGLAGNEQFF.

J is TRBJ1-1 and V is TRBV7-2; unclear D gene. CDR1 and CDR2 from the germline V gene are SGHTA and FQGNSA. Trimming took off 1 base at V and 6 bases at J, with 12 bases between the two ends. This CDR3 is built from 14 residues. The CDR3 reads CASSLDRWLPEAFF. In DNA, the CDR3 is TGTGCCAGCAGCTTAGATCGTTGGCTGCCTGAAGCTTTCTTT.

The rearrangement links TRBV6-5 to TRBJ1-2, with 7 positions matching TRBD1. Trimming cost V 7 bases and J 8 bases; bases outside gene matches: 10. CDR1 and CDR2 (germline): MNHEY, SVGAGI. This CDR3 contains 13 residues. CDR3 residues: CASTLGQHGGYTF. For the CDR3, the DNA is TGTGCCAGCACCTTGGGACAGCACGGAGGCTACACCTTC.

This clone has a handful of counts. The chain couples TRBV5-6 to TRBJ1-2, with D unresolved. This CDR3 contains 11 residues. CDR1 and CDR2 (germline): SGHDT, YYEEEE. V was clipped by 4 bases and J by 5 bases, with 6 bases between them. The CDR3 nucleotides read TGTGCCAGCAGCGCGATTTATGGCTACACCTTC. It is translated as CASSAIYGYTF.

The chain has TRBV7-9 and TRBJ2-1; TRBD2 matches at 11 bases. J was trimmed by 7 bases and V by 4 bases; bases with no gene match: 12. CDR1 and CDR2 (germline): SEHNR, FQNEAQ (reference sequence). The CDR3 is 17 residues long. The CDR3 here is CASSSPISGRAKNEQFF. The CDR3 nucleotides read TGTGCCAGCAGCTCGCCCATTAGCGGGAGGGCCAAAAATGAGCAGTTCTTC.

The CDR3 nucleotides read TGTGCCAGCTTAGAGGAGGGACAGGCTCCAAAAATGAAAGCTTTCTTT. It specifies CASLEEGQAPKMKAFF. The chain employs TRBV6-6 and TRBJ1-1; 8 bases map to TRBD1. Germline assignment: CDR1 MNHNY and CDR2 SVGAGI (reference sequence). The ends lost 8 bases at V and 9 bases at J; junction bases unmatched: 20. The CDR3 is 16 amino acids.

The chain recombines TRBV12-5 with TRBJ1-2; D call uncertain. Germline V gives CDR1 LGHNT, CDR2 FRNRAP. The CDR3 has 14 residues. Trimming pared 1 base from V and 8 bases from J, leaving 14 bases between. CDR3: CASGLASTMVGYTF. The CDR3 DNA reads TGTGCTAGTGGTTTGGCGAGTACTATGGTCGGCTACACCTTC.

V and J are TRBV19 and TRBJ2-7; TRBD2 matches at 9 bases. This CDR3 contains 15 residues. Germline trimming cut 4 bases from V and 2 bases from J; bases unmatched to any gene: 6. Germline CDR1 reads LNHDA; CDR2 reads SQIVND (reference sequence). The CDR3 DNA follows: TGTGCCAGTAGTACGGCCCTAGCGGGAACCTACGAGCAGTACTTC. Protein sequence: CASSTALAGTYEQYF. The whole variable domain, filled in from reference TRBV19 and TRBJ2-7, reads DGGITQSPKYLFRKEGQNVTLSCEQNLNHDAMYWYRQDPGQGLRLIYYSQIVNDFQKGDIAEGYSVSREKKESFPLTVTSAQKNPTAFYLCASSTALAGTYEQYFGPGTRLTVT.

The V gene is TRBV5-1, the J gene TRBJ2-1, with D perhaps matching TRBD2 (6 bases). The germline gives CDR1 SGHRS, CDR2 YFSETQ. CDR3 length: 15 amino acids. V gave up 4 bases and J gave up 2 bases, with 13 bases separating them. CDR3 region: CASSKGLEPYNEQFF. DNA for the CDR3: TGCGCCAGCAGCAAGGGACTGGAACCCTACAATGAGCAGTTCTTC.

This rearrangement joins TRBV7-3 to TRBJ2-3, with 12 bases fitting TRBD2. Germline V gene lookup returns CDR1 SGHTA and CDR2 FQGTGA. The CDR3 is 18 amino acids. V lost 5 bases and J lost 4; bases outside the gene matches: 13. This CDR3 is CASSGSQLAGGGSDTQYF. The CDR3 bases are TGTGCCAGCAGCGGATCTCAACTAGCGGGAGGTGGGTCAGATACGCAGTATTTT.

The CDR3: CASSVGDRSTYEQYF. CDR3 DNA sequence: TGTGCCAGCAGCGTAGGTGACAGGAGTACCTACGAGCAGTACTTC. The J gene is TRBJ2-7, the V gene TRBV9; weak D call: TRBD1 (6 bases). V lost 0 bases to trimming and J lost 2 bases, with 12 bases between them. The germline gives CDR1 SGDLS, CDR2 YYNGEE. CDR3 length: 15 amino acids.

The V gene is TRBV5-8, the J gene TRBJ2-7; 7 bases agree with TRBD1. The CDR3 has 13 amino acids. V shed 3 bases and J 2 bases; nucleotides not matched to a gene: 2. CDR1 is SGHTS, CDR2 YDEGEE, per germline. CDR3 in amino acids: CASSWDSPYEQYF. CDR3 bases: TGTGCCAGCAGCTGGGACAGCCCCTACGAGCAGTACTTC.

V gene TRBV24-1 combines with J gene TRBJ2-3; D might be TRBD2 (7 bases). The CDR3 is 15 amino acids. CDR1 KGHDR and CDR2 SFDVKD come from the germline V gene. The V gene lost 8 bases and the J gene lost 0 bases, with 14 bases spanning the gap. The CDR3 is CATKPGGPSTDTQYF. The CDR3 bases are TGTGCCACCAAGCCGGGGGGCCCTAGCACAGATACGCAGTATTTT.

The sample holds one count of this clone. V is TRBV27 and J is TRBJ2-4; 8 bases are a match to TRBD2. Germline CDR1 and CDR2: MNHEY and SMNVEV (reference sequence). CDR3 length equals 16 residues. The V and J ends lost 2 bases and 7 bases, in that order; junction bases with no gene match: 10. The CDR3 here is CASSLKAGVASNIQYF. The CDR3, as DNA: TGTGCCAGCAGTTTAAAAGCGGGAGTTGCTTCGAACATTCAGTACTTC.

The rearrangement uses TRBV24-1 and TRBJ1-5; 10 bases are shared with TRBD1. Germline-derived CDR1 and CDR2 are KGHDR and SFDVKD. V lost 3 bases to trimming and J lost 4 bases; unmatched junction nucleotides: 2. This CDR3 is built from 15 residues. The CDR3 nucleotides read TGTGCCACCAGTGATAGACAGGGGGCTAATCAGCCCCAGCATTTT. It specifies CATSDRQGANQPQHF.

The J gene is TRBJ2-3, the V gene TRBV5-1; 9 bases match TRBD1. V shed 0 bases and J 2 bases; nucleotides not matched to a gene: 4. The CDR3 extends over 16 amino acids. Germline V gives CDR1 SGHRS, CDR2 YFSETQ. The CDR3 bases are TGCGCCAGCAGCTTGGCCAGGACAGGGGACACAGATACGCAGTATTTT. Encoded protein: CASSLARTGDTDTQYF. Using reference TRBV5-1 and TRBJ2-3 for the parts outside the CDR3, the full variable domain is KAGVTQTPRYLIKTRGQQVTLSCSPISGHRSVSWYQQTPGQGLQFLFEYFSETQRNKGNFPGRFSGRQFSNSRSEMNVSTLELGDSALYLCASSLARTGDTDTQYFGPGTRLTVL.

This clone has a handful of counts. The chain uses TRBV23-1 and TRBJ2-1, with TRBD2 identical over 8 bases. TRBV23-1 is treated as an ORF (open reading frame) with a function not yet certain. This CDR3 contains 17 residues. V shed 0 bases, J shed 4 bases, and the junction held 8 bases outside the gene matches. Here the CDR3 DNA reads TGCGCCAGCAGTCAATCGACCTCTGGGACTAGGTACAATGAGCAGTTCTTC. Its translation: CASSQSTSGTRYNEQFF.

The chain uses TRBV5-5 and TRBJ2-7, with 15 bases matching TRBD2. V lost 3 bases, J lost 5 bases, and 6 bases stayed unmatched. The germline V gene encodes CDR1 SGHKS and CDR2 YYEKEE (reference sequence). The CDR3 loop spans 16 amino acids. In DNA, the CDR3 is TGTGCCAGCAGCTCCGGACTAGCGGGAGGGATTCACGAGCAGTACTTC. Protein sequence: CASSSGLAGGIHEQYF. Using reference TRBV5-5 and TRBJ2-7 for the parts outside the CDR3, the full variable domain is DAGVTQSPTHLIKTRGQQVTLRCSPISGHKSVSWYQQVLGQGPQFIFQYYEKEERGRGNFPDRFSARQFPNYSSELNVNALLLGDSALYLCASSSGLAGGIHEQYFGPGTRLTVT.

The genes are TRBV5-6 and TRBJ2-7; D unclear. Germline CDR1 reads SGHDT; CDR2 reads YYEEEE. V was clipped by 0 bases and J by 3 bases, with 10 bases between them. The CDR3 contains 14 residues. The CDR3 region is CASSLGGSFYEQYF. In DNA form, the CDR3 reads TGTGCCAGCAGCTTGGGCGGCAGTTTCTACGAGCAGTACTTC.

The gene calls are TRBV27 and TRBJ2-7, with 13 bases identical to TRBD2. V trimming: 6 bases; J trimming: 6 bases; junction bases outside the gene matches: 8. From germline, CDR1 is MNHEY and CDR2 SMNVEV (reference sequence). The CDR3 is made up of 15 amino acids. The CDR3 sequence is CASRGLGLAGIEQYF. In nucleotides, the CDR3 is TGTGCCAGCAGGGGATTGGGACTAGCGGGGATCGAGCAGTACTTC.